This T cell receptor beta chain was recovered during a study of OX40 agonist ivuxolimab in advanced cancers. On the study more broadly: Patients were treated with ivuxolimab, an agonistic anti-OX40 (CD134) antibody. Prior anti-PD-1, anti-PD-L1 or anti-CTLA-4 therapy did not bar entry, and about 38% had some.

Trimming took 5 bases from V and 8 from J, leaving 10 bases between them. Germline V gives CDR1 SGHTA, CDR2 FQGTGA. CDR3 length: 12 amino acids. This clone has only one observation. Its specificity is not known. The repertoire was sequenced with immunoSEQ multiplex PCR; TCRdb's copy has only in-frame clones and lacks some. The table shows around 33,000 clones, with roughly 80% occurring only once. Regarding the study as a whole: The CD4+ and CD8+ T cells in the blood had expanded clonally by week 6 at 0.1 to 3.0 mg/kg.

This chain uses TRBV7-3 with TRBJ2-1; no firm D call. This sequence was found in an adult with an advanced solid tumor such as melanoma, head and neck, liver or kidney cancer. The starting material was CD4+ or CD8+ T cells sorted from blood, obtained in a trial of the OX40 agonist ivuxolimab. This CDR3 is CASSPKGYEQFF. In DNA, the CDR3 is TGTGCCAGCAGCCCAAAGGGCTATGAGCAGTTCTTC.